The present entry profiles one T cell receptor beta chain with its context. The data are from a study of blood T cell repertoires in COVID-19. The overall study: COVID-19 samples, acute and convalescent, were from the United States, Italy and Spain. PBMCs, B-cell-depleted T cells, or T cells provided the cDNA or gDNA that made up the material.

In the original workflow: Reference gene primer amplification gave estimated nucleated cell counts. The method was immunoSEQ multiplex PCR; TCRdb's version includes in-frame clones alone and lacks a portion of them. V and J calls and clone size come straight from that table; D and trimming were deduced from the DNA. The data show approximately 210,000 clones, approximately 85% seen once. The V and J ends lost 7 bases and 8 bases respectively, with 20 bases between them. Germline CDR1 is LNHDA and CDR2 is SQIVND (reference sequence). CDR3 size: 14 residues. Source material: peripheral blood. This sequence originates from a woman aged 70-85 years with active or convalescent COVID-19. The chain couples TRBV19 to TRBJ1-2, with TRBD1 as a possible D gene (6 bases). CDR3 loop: CASKDLGQGYGYTF. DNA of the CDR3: TGTGCCAGTAAAGACCTCGGGCAGGGGTACGGCTACACCTTC.